Following are 26 T cell receptor beta chains from one sample sequenced in a study of blood T cells in healthy people across ages. Alongside a J-beta primer mix, a sample-barcoded 5' primer served in a second PCR lasting 7 to 11 cycles. MiXCR, run by TCRdb on the 5' RACE reads, gives a single entry per CDR3 protein. Of some 700,000 distinct CDR3 sequences in the sample, 40% to 45% were seen once. The material sequenced was blood. These receptors were collected from a woman aged 60-75 years in good health.

This sequence joins TRBV5-1 and TRBJ2-5, with TRBD1 matching 11 bases. V trimming: 0 bases; J trimming: 11 bases; junction bases outside the gene matches: 12. The CDR3 totals 16 residues. Germline CDR1 SGHRS, CDR2 YFSETQ. The DNA for the CDR3 is TGCGCCAGCAGCTTGGCCGGACAGGGGGCAATTGATGAGCAGTACTTC. It translates to CASSLAGQGAIDEQYF.

This clonotype was observed a handful of times. V gene TRBV25-1 combines with J gene TRBJ2-1; D is ambiguous. Trimming took 4 bases from V and 2 from J, leaving 12 bases between them. This CDR3 has 15 residues. Germline V gene lookup returns CDR1 MGHDK and CDR2 SYGVNS. In DNA, the CDR3 is TGTGCCAGCAGTGCGCCCAGGATTACCTACAATGAGCAGTTCTTC. Its translation: CASSAPRITYNEQFF.

Ten or more counts support this clonotype. V usage is TRBV3-1 and J usage is TRBJ2-1; 13 nucleotides line up with TRBD2. This CDR3 is built from 20 residues. With 0 bases clipped from V and 0 bases from J, the junction kept 8 bases outside the gene matches. Germline V gene sequence: CDR1 LGHDT, CDR2 YNNKEL (reference sequence). The CDR3 coding sequence is TGTGCCAGCAGCCAAGAGGGAGGACTAGCGGGAGCGCCCTCCTACAATGAGCAGTTCTTC. Translation: CASSQEGGLAGAPSYNEQFF.

This clonotype was counted a few times. This chain connects TRBV12-3 or TRBV12-4 to TRBJ2-3; perhaps TRBD1 as D (5 bases). The CDR3 extends over 15 amino acids. V gave up 2 bases and J gave up 2 bases, with 11 bases separating them. This chain's CDR3 is CASSLSGFLTDTQYF. In nucleotides, the CDR3 is TGTGCCAGCAGTTTATCAGGGTTCCTCACAGATACGCAGTATTTT.

This chain links TRBV7-2 with TRBJ2-1, with 12 nucleotides matching TRBD2. This CDR3 region has 14 residues. Losses at the gene ends were 2 bases for V and 14 bases for J; bases not matched to a gene: 7. CDR1 and CDR2 (germline): SGHTA, FQGNSA. The CDR3 is CASSLPSGGARKFF. The CDR3 DNA follows: TGTGCCAGCAGCTTACCTAGCGGGGGGGCACGCAAGTTCTTC.

The chain carries TRBV2 and TRBJ2-7; D not resolved. The CDR3 runs to 12 residues. From germline, CDR1 is SNHLY and CDR2 FYNNEI. V lost 6 bases and J 2 bases, leaving 8 bases between the germline ends. The CDR3 is CASSQSPYEQYF. CDR3 DNA: TGTGCCAGCAGCCAAAGCCCCTACGAGCAGTACTTC.

About this clonotype itself: A clone one base away is much larger, so this may be a read error. This chain connects TRBV4-3 to TRBJ2-7; D unclear. The germline gives CDR1 LGHNA, CDR2 YSLEER. V was clipped by 1 base and J by 9 bases, with 7 bases between them. CDR3 length: 11 residues. CDR3 sequence: CASSQAKGQYF. The CDR3 DNA is TGCGCCAGCAGCCAAGCGAAGGGGCAGTACTTC.

As for this clonotype: Possible read error: a much larger clone is one base away. The chain carries TRBV29-1 and TRBJ2-3; D is possibly TRBD1 (5 bases). CDR1 is SQVTM, CDR2 ANQGSEA, per germline. This CDR3 has 12 residues. The CDR3 loop reads CSAETGPSTQYF. CDR3 sequence (DNA): TGCAGCGCTGAAACAGGTCCCAGTACGCAGTATTTT.

This clonotype was seen a handful of times. This rearrangement joins TRBV20-1 to TRBJ1-1; maybe TRBD1 (5 bases). Germline CDR1 is DFQATT and CDR2 is SNEGSKA (reference sequence). The CDR3 is 14 residues long. Deletions cut 4 bases from V and 0 bases from J, with 12 bases between. For the CDR3, the DNA is TGCAGTGCTATCAGGGTTGCGGTGAACACTGAAGCTTTCTTT. It codes for CSAIRVAVNTEAFF.

This clonotype was observed a handful of times. The chain carries TRBV7-9 and TRBJ1-1, with unresolved D. This CDR3 has 15 residues. Germline V CDR1 and CDR2: SEHNR, FQNEAQ (reference sequence). V shed 7 bases and J shed 0 bases, with 15 bases lying between them. The CDR3 region has the DNA TGTGCCAGCACAAGTACCGGGAGGTTGAACACTGAAGCTTTCTTT. Its protein is CASTSTGRLNTEAFF.

The CDR3 sequence is CASSLEAGGDEQFF. The DNA for the CDR3 is TGTGCCAGCAGCTTGGAAGCGGGAGGTGATGAGCAGTTCTTC. The chain combines TRBV5-4 with TRBJ2-1; 9 bases map to TRBD2. CDR1 and CDR2 (germline): SGHNT, YYREEE (reference sequence). The CDR3 is 14 amino acids. Trimming removed 0 bases from V and 8 bases from J; junction bases left unmatched: 3.

The chain employs TRBV20-1 and TRBJ1-2; the D is unclear. Per germline, CDR1 DFQATT and CDR2 SNEGSKA (reference sequence). V dropped 5 bases and J dropped 6 bases, with 16 bases sitting between them. The CDR3 is 13 residues long. As DNA, the CDR3 is TGCAGTGCTTTCTCGTGGGAATACAATGGCTACACCTTC. Its translation: CSAFSWEYNGYTF.

The genes are TRBV7-2 and TRBJ2-5, with 7 bases identical to TRBD1. V was pared by 10 bases and J by 4 bases, with 12 bases of the junction left unmatched. Per the germline V gene, CDR1 is SGHTA and CDR2 is FQGNSA. The CDR3 totals 14 residues. The DNA of the CDR3 is TGTGCCACCAGAAATGACAGGGAAGGAGAGACCCAGTACTTC. It codes for CATRNDREGETQYF.

Notes on this clonotype: One junction end disagrees with the germline gene, perhaps due to a read error. The chain uses TRBV12-3 or TRBV12-4 and TRBJ2-5; no definite D call. CDR3 length: 14 amino acids. The CDR3 DNA follows: TGTACCAGCAGTTTCGAGGACCGAAGAGAGACCCAGTACTTC. Its protein product is CTSSFEDRRETQYF.

This clonotype was seen many times. The J gene is TRBJ2-3, the V gene TRBV11-2; TRBD2 is a possible D gene (6 bases). Trimming left V 0 bases short and J 8 bases short, with 12 bases between. The length of the CDR3 is 14 residues. Germline values: CDR1 SGHAT, CDR2 FQNNGV. CDR3: CASSLDPGVATQYF. As DNA, the CDR3 is TGTGCCAGCAGCTTAGATCCGGGGGTAGCTACGCAGTATTTT.

The rearrangement uses TRBV4-1 and TRBJ2-1; TRBD2 matches 13 bases. Losses at the gene ends were 4 bases for V and 10 bases for J; bases not matched to a gene: 7. The germline V gene encodes CDR1 MGHRA and CDR2 YSYEKL. The CDR3 sequence is 15 residues long. CDR3: CASSPGLAGVREQFF. In DNA, the CDR3 is TGCGCCAGCAGCCCAGGACTAGCGGGAGTCCGCGAGCAGTTCTTC.

V is TRBV2 and J is TRBJ1-1; a possible D gene is TRBD1 (6 bases). CDR3 length: 14 residues. Germline assignment: CDR1 SNHLY and CDR2 FYNNEI. Trimming shortened V by 3 bases and J by 3 bases, and 11 bases separated the two germline ends. The CDR3 spells CASSDRQADTEAFF. DNA for the CDR3: TGTGCCAGCAGTGATCGACAGGCCGACACTGAAGCTTTCTTT.

For this clonotype: Mismatch with germline at one junction end may stem from a read error. The V call is TRBV5-1, the J call TRBJ2-3, with 8 positions matching TRBD1. Germline V gene lookup returns CDR1 SGHRS and CDR2 YFSETQ. This CDR3 region has 16 residues. The CDR3 loop reads CASSLGPETGVDAQYF. DNA for the CDR3: TGCGCCAGCAGCTTGGGTCCTGAGACAGGGGTAGATGCGCAGTATTTT.

This clonotype was counted once. The chain couples TRBV18 to TRBJ2-3, with D uncertain. Per germline, CDR1 KGHSH and CDR2 LQKENI. V shed 3 bases and J shed 2 bases, with 9 bases lying between them. The CDR3 consists of 14 residues. The chain's CDR3 is CASSPLEFTDTQYF. The CDR3, as DNA: TGTGCCAGCTCACCCCTAGAGTTCACAGATACGCAGTATTTT.

The chain couples TRBV7-9 to TRBJ2-2; the match to TRBD1 covers 9 bases. Germline values: CDR1 SEHNR, CDR2 FQNEAQ (reference sequence). The CDR3 has 16 amino acids. The J segment lost 1 base and the V segment lost 5 bases, leaving 5 bases of the junction unmatched. This CDR3 reads CASSLTTGGNTGELFF. The CDR3 DNA follows: TGTGCCAGCAGCCTAACGACAGGGGGGAACACCGGGGAGCTGTTTTTT. Based on the CDR3 plus reference TRBV7-9 and TRBJ2-2, the full variable domain is DTGVSQNPRHKITKRGQNVTFRCDPISEHNRLYWYRQTLGQGPEFLTYFQNEAQLEKSRLLSDRFSAERPKGSFSTLEIQRTEQGDSAMYLCASSLTTGGNTGELFFGEGSRLTVL.

This clonotype was detected only a few times. The chain is built from TRBV7-9 and TRBJ2-1; no firm D call. Germline lookup yields CDR1 SEHNR and CDR2 FQNEAQ (reference sequence). This CDR3 is built from 13 residues. Trimming pared 4 bases from V and 9 bases from J, leaving 13 bases between. The CDR3 nucleotides read TGTGCCAGCAGCTCCCTTTACCCGGGTGAGCAGTTCTTC. Translated: CASSSLYPGEQFF.

This chain joins TRBV20-1 and TRBJ2-1, with 7 bases identical to TRBD1. The CDR3 runs 15 residues. V trimming: 0 bases; J trimming: 0 bases; junction bases outside the gene matches: 2. From germline, CDR1 is DFQATT and CDR2 SNEGSKA (reference sequence). CDR3 residues: CSAREQGTSYNEQFF. The CDR3 nucleotides read TGCAGTGCTAGAGAACAGGGGACCTCCTACAATGAGCAGTTCTTC.

This clonotype was detected once. This chain uses TRBV3-1 with TRBJ2-1; D not certain. Trimming took 2 bases from V and 6 from J, leaving 14 bases between them. The CDR3 loop spans 15 amino acids. Germline V gene data show CDR1 as LGHDT and CDR2 as YNNKEL (reference sequence). The CDR3 region is CASSQSFFAVNEQFF. Written as DNA, the CDR3 is TGTGCCAGCAGCCAAAGCTTTTTCGCGGTCAATGAGCAGTTCTTC.

This clonotype has a handful of counts. J is TRBJ1-5 and V is TRBV7-2; 9 bases match TRBD1. V gave up 1 base and J gave up 6 bases; unmatched junction bases: 7. The germline gives CDR1 SGHTA, CDR2 FQGNSA. This CDR3 contains 16 residues. The CDR3 DNA reads as TGTGCCAGCAGCTTAGGGGCACAGGGGGCCGGTCAGCCCCAGCATTTT. Amino acids: CASSLGAQGAGQPQHF.

The chain has TRBV25-1 and TRBJ2-7; 8 bases match TRBD1. The germline V gene encodes CDR1 MGHDK and CDR2 SYGVNS. J was trimmed by 7 bases and V by 1 base; bases with no gene match: 6. The CDR3 loop spans 14 amino acids. DNA for the CDR3: TGTGCCAGCAGTGAATTCCAGGGGGCGCGGGAGCAGTACTTC. It codes for CASSEFQGAREQYF.

The rearrangement links TRBV4-1 to TRBJ2-5, with 7 nucleotides matching TRBD1. The J call may be in error: the DNA end matches TRBJ2-7 better. Germline lookup yields CDR1 MGHRA and CDR2 YSYEKL. This CDR3 contains 14 residues. CDR3 bases: TGCGCCAGCAGCCAAGTGGGACAGTACTACGAGCAGTACTTC. It encodes CASSQVGQYYEQYF.